These T cell receptor beta chains were read from a single sample in a study of T-cell reconstitution after alpha-beta-depleted transplantation in children. Each CDR3 protein is one row after TCRdb ran MiXCR on the PCR reads. This table holds a few hundred thousand distinct CDR3 sequences, roughly 30% found once. The starting material was PBMCs, obtained before TCRalphabeta/CD19-depleted stem cell transplant. These receptor sequences come from a boy under two years old with Wiskott-Aldrich syndrome, due to receive a stem cell transplant. CDR3s include the opening cysteine and the closing phenylalanine or tryptophan. Each record gives: clone size, D gene, J gene, V gene, CDR3 protein, CDR3 DNA. D genes are given only for firm matches. Rows may omit the clone size; those that give it use once, few, many or a size class.

clone size: NA
D gene: NA
J gene: TRBJ2-7
V gene: TRBV7-9
CDR3 protein: CASSSTIPEQYF
CDR3 DNA: TGTGCCAGCAGCTCGACTATACCCGAGCAGTACTTC

clone size: NA
D gene: NA
J gene: TRBJ2-2
V gene: TRBV12-3/TRBV12-4
CDR3 protein: CASSLSDTANTGELFF
CDR3 DNA: TGTGCCAGCAGTTTATCGGACACTGCGAACACCGGGGAGCTGTTTTTT

clone size: once
D gene: NA
J gene: TRBJ2-1
V gene: TRBV28
CDR3 protein: CASTSFRDEQFF
CDR3 DNA: TGTGCCAGCACCTCGTTTCGCGATGAGCAGTTCTTC

clone size: few
D gene: NA
J gene: TRBJ2-2
V gene: TRBV29-1
CDR3 protein: CSVVKAGGTGELFF
CDR3 DNA: TGCAGCGTTGTTAAGGCAGGCGGGACCGGGGAGCTGTTTTTT

clone size: few
D gene: NA
J gene: TRBJ2-1
V gene: TRBV5-1
CDR3 protein: CASSLEVGGLGFF
CDR3 DNA: TGCGCCAGCAGCTTGGAAGTAGGGGGTCTAGGGTTCTTC

clone size: few
D gene: NA
J gene: TRBJ2-6
V gene: TRBV27
CDR3 protein: CASSLSRYSGANVLTF
CDR3 DNA: TGTGCCAGCAGTTTATCGAGGTACTCTGGGGCCAACGTCCTGACTTTC

clone size: NA
D gene: TRBD1
J gene: TRBJ2-7
V gene: TRBV28
CDR3 protein: CASSPGTGRYYEQYF
CDR3 DNA: TGTGCCAGCAGTCCCGGGACAGGGAGATATTACGAGCAGTACTTC

clone size: few
D gene: NA
J gene: TRBJ2-1
V gene: TRBV19
CDR3 protein: CASSIAVLTAYNEQFF
CDR3 DNA: TGTGCCAGTAGTATAGCGGTCCTTACGGCCTACAATGAGCAGTTCTTC

clone size: few
D gene: TRBD1
J gene: TRBJ2-3
V gene: TRBV15
CDR3 protein: CATSRGQTDTQYF
CDR3 DNA: TGTGCCACCAGCAGGGGACAGACAGATACGCAGTATTTT

clone size: NA
D gene: NA
J gene: TRBJ2-5
V gene: TRBV5-1
CDR3 protein: CASSLLGTSRWETQYF
CDR3 DNA: TGCGCCAGCAGCTTGCTCGGGACGTCGCGGTGGGAGACCCAGTACTTC

clone size: once
D gene: NA
J gene: TRBJ1-2
V gene: TRBV25-1
CDR3 protein: CASSPYSGGRDGYTF
CDR3 DNA: TGTGCCAGCAGTCCCTACTCGGGGGGGCGGGATGGCTACACCTTC

clone size: many
D gene: NA
J gene: TRBJ2-7
V gene: TRBV20-1
CDR3 protein: CSARILGAYEQYF
CDR3 DNA: TGCAGTGCTAGAATTCTAGGGGCCTACGAGCAGTACTTC

clone size: few
D gene: TRBD2
J gene: TRBJ2-1
V gene: TRBV20-1
CDR3 protein: CSASSGRANEQFF
CDR3 DNA: TGCAGTGCTAGTAGCGGGAGGGCGAATGAGCAGTTCTTC

clone size: few
D gene: NA
J gene: TRBJ1-5
V gene: TRBV6-5
CDR3 protein: CASSYAGSNQPQHF
CDR3 DNA: TGTGCCAGCAGTTACGCCGGCAGTAATCAGCCCCAGCATTTT

clone size: NA
D gene: NA
J gene: TRBJ2-2
V gene: TRBV11-2
CDR3 protein: CAGSRGLNTGELFF
CDR3 DNA: TGTGCGGGTTCGCGGGGCTTGAACACCGGGGAGCTGTTTTTT

clone size: NA
D gene: TRBD2
J gene: TRBJ2-4
V gene: TRBV4-1
CDR3 protein: CASSHGDGRGIAKNIQYF
CDR3 DNA: TGCGCCAGCAGCCACGGAGACGGGAGGGGAATAGCCAAAAACATTCAGTACTTC

clone size: NA
D gene: TRBD1
J gene: TRBJ2-1
V gene: TRBV5-1
CDR3 protein: CASSDRGWYNEQFF
CDR3 DNA: TGCGCCAGCAGTGACAGGGGATGGTACAATGAGCAGTTCTTC

clone size: few
D gene: TRBD2
J gene: TRBJ2-7
V gene: TRBV11-2
CDR3 protein: CASEVAGAEEQYF
CDR3 DNA: TGTGCCAGCGAGGTAGCGGGAGCGGAAGAGCAGTACTTC

clone size: NA
D gene: NA
J gene: TRBJ2-3
V gene: TRBV5-1
CDR3 protein: CASWLGGLGARADTQYF
CDR3 DNA: TGCGCCAGCTGGCTAGGGGGATTGGGGGCGCGTGCAGATACGCAGTATTTT

clone size: NA
D gene: TRBD1
J gene: TRBJ1-4
V gene: TRBV7-6
CDR3 protein: CASSFTGTGNEKLFF
CDR3 DNA: TGTGCCAGCAGCTTTACCGGGACAGGGAATGAAAAACTGTTTTTT

clone size: few
D gene: NA
J gene: TRBJ1-6
V gene: TRBV4-2
CDR3 protein: CASSRETDNSPLHF
CDR3 DNA: TGTGCCAGCAGCCGTGAGACGGATAATTCACCCCTCCACTTT

clone size: few
D gene: NA
J gene: TRBJ2-1
V gene: TRBV5-5
CDR3 protein: CASSFPGDNEQFF
CDR3 DNA: TGTGCCAGCAGCTTCCCCGGGGACAATGAGCAGTTCTTC

clone size: NA
D gene: NA
J gene: TRBJ2-5
V gene: TRBV5-1
CDR3 protein: CASSLGQIQTQYF
CDR3 DNA: TGCGCCAGCAGCTTGGGGCAGATACAGACCCAGTACTTC

clone size: NA
D gene: NA
J gene: TRBJ2-5
V gene: TRBV2
CDR3 protein: CASSPRQGPETQYF
CDR3 DNA: TGTGCCAGCAGCCCTCGGCAGGGCCCAGAGACCCAGTACTTC

clone size: NA
D gene: TRBD2
J gene: TRBJ2-1
V gene: TRBV27
CDR3 protein: CASSGLADNNEQFF
CDR3 DNA: TGTGCCAGCAGCGGACTAGCGGATAACAATGAGCAGTTCTTC

clone size: few
D gene: NA
J gene: TRBJ2-5
V gene: TRBV12-3/TRBV12-4
CDR3 protein: CASSPDQSRETQYF
CDR3 DNA: TGTGCCAGCAGTCCCGACCAGAGCCGAGAGACCCAGTACTTC

clone size: few
D gene: TRBD1
J gene: TRBJ2-7
V gene: TRBV27
CDR3 protein: CASRRQGSGEQYF
CDR3 DNA: TGTGCCAGCAGGCGACAGGGATCGGGGGAGCAGTACTTC

clone size: few
D gene: TRBD1
J gene: TRBJ1-6
V gene: TRBV27
CDR3 protein: CASSLRQGNSPLHF
CDR3 DNA: TGTGCCAGCAGTTTACGACAGGGGAATTCACCCCTCCACTTT

clone size: NA
D gene: TRBD2
J gene: TRBJ2-4
V gene: TRBV12-3/TRBV12-4
CDR3 protein: CASSTGTSGSRNIQYF
CDR3 DNA: TGTGCCAGCAGTACCGGGACTAGCGGGAGCCGGAACATTCAGTACTTC

clone size: NA
D gene: NA
J gene: TRBJ1-2
V gene: TRBV30
CDR3 protein: CAWSVLISRGYTF
CDR3 DNA: TGTGCCTGGAGTGTATTGATTTCACGTGGCTACACCTTC

clone size: NA
D gene: TRBD2
J gene: TRBJ2-1
V gene: TRBV27
CDR3 protein: CASSLLAGGPREQFF
CDR3 DNA: TGTGCCAGCAGTTTATTGGCGGGAGGGCCCAGGGAGCAGTTCTTC

clone size: NA
D gene: TRBD1
J gene: TRBJ2-2
V gene: TRBV5-5
CDR3 protein: CASSLWGQGRYTGELFF
CDR3 DNA: TGTGCCAGCAGCTTATGGGGACAGGGGCGGTACACCGGGGAGCTGTTTTTT

clone size: few
D gene: NA
J gene: TRBJ2-7
V gene: TRBV6-1
CDR3 protein: CASTPRGGTVYEQYF
CDR3 DNA: TGTGCCAGCACACCGCGGGGTGGGACAGTCTACGAGCAGTACTTC

clone size: NA
D gene: TRBD2
J gene: TRBJ2-5
V gene: TRBV6-6
CDR3 protein: CASGRERETQYF
CDR3 DNA: TGTGCCAGCGGGCGGGAGAGGGAGACCCAGTACTTC

clone size: NA
D gene: TRBD2
J gene: TRBJ2-1
V gene: TRBV20-1
CDR3 protein: CCARVSGIPSNEQFF
CDR3 DNA: TGCTGTGCTAGGGTTAGCGGGATCCCGTCCAATGAGCAGTTCTTC

clone size: few
D gene: NA
J gene: TRBJ1-1
V gene: TRBV5-1
CDR3 protein: CASREGVSNTEAFF
CDR3 DNA: TGCGCCAGCAGGGAAGGGGTCTCGAACACTGAAGCTTTCTTT

clone size: NA
D gene: NA
J gene: TRBJ2-4
V gene: TRBV19
CDR3 protein: CASSIATVASKNIQYF
CDR3 DNA: TGTGCCAGTAGTATAGCGACAGTTGCATCAAAAAACATTCAGTACTTC

clone size: few
D gene: NA
J gene: TRBJ1-1
V gene: TRBV12-3/TRBV12-4
CDR3 protein: CASGDTEAFF
CDR3 DNA: TGTGCCAGCGGCGATACTGAAGCTTTCTTT

clone size: NA
D gene: NA
J gene: TRBJ2-7
V gene: TRBV7-8
CDR3 protein: CASSLEDNRSKQYF
CDR3 DNA: TGTGCCAGCAGCTTAGAGGATAATAGGAGCAAGCAGTACTTC

clone size: NA
D gene: NA
J gene: TRBJ1-1
V gene: TRBV18
CDR3 protein: CASSPLSGQKIMNTEAFF
CDR3 DNA: TGTGCCAGCTCACCACTGTCTGGACAGAAAATTATGAACACTGAAGCTTTCTTT

clone size: NA
D gene: TRBD1
J gene: TRBJ1-1
V gene: TRBV29-1
CDR3 protein: CSVDGQGKYTEAFF
CDR3 DNA: TGCAGCGTTGACGGACAGGGGAAGTACACTGAAGCTTTCTTT

clone size: medium-sized
D gene: TRBD2
J gene: TRBJ2-7
V gene: TRBV9
CDR3 protein: CASSDTSGSLGEQYF
CDR3 DNA: TGTGCCAGCAGCGACACTAGCGGGAGTCTAGGCGAGCAGTACTTC

clone size: NA
D gene: NA
J gene: TRBJ2-3
V gene: TRBV5-1
CDR3 protein: CASSLATPWDTQYF
CDR3 DNA: TGCGCCAGCAGCTTGGCCACCCCGTGGGATACGCAGTATTTT

clone size: few
D gene: NA
J gene: TRBJ2-7
V gene: TRBV29-1
CDR3 protein: CSGRDSAYEQYF
CDR3 DNA: TGCAGCGGGAGGGACAGCGCCTACGAGCAGTACTTC

clone size: NA
D gene: NA
J gene: TRBJ1-1
V gene: TRBV2
CDR3 protein: CASSVLSVETEAFF
CDR3 DNA: TGTGCCAGCAGTGTTCTATCGGTGGAAACTGAAGCTTTCTTT

clone size: NA
D gene: TRBD1
J gene: TRBJ2-2
V gene: TRBV12-3/TRBV12-4
CDR3 protein: CASSFLPGQGYGELFF
CDR3 DNA: TGTGCCAGCAGTTTTCTCCCGGGACAGGGTTACGGGGAGCTGTTTTTT

clone size: NA
D gene: TRBD2
J gene: TRBJ2-2
V gene: TRBV11-1
CDR3 protein: CASSLAPGTSQNTGELFF
CDR3 DNA: TGTGCCAGCAGCTTAGCCCCAGGGACTAGCCAGAACACCGGGGAGCTGTTTTTT